This T cell receptor beta chain was sequenced in a study of early T cells in non-severe SARS-CoV-2 infection. Study in general: Chains from this unsorted whole-blood bulk RNA could not be paired.

This clonotype was detected many times. What it binds is unknown. Trimming left V 4 bases short and J 4 bases short, with 9 bases between. Per the germline V gene, CDR1 is KGHDR and CDR2 is SFDVKD. There are 13 residues in the CDR3. Molecules of cDNA were individually given unique molecular identifiers that were attached to them. Each CDR3 protein gets one entry after TCRdb re-called the 5' RACE reads with MiXCR. This table holds roughly 61,000 distinct CDR3 sequences, 8% to 10% found once. Study-wide findings and caveats: There was a bias toward anti-spike CD8 responses in VDJdb matching, which missed private and CD4 specificities.

The origin of this receptor is an adult who was a healthcare worker with PCR-confirmed SARS-CoV-2 infection or an uninfected control (not recorded which). Sample: whole blood. This chain links TRBV24-1 with TRBJ2-5, with D unresolved. The CDR3 DNA follows: TGTGCCACCAGTGACGGGCAGATAGAGACCCAGTACTTC. It codes for CATSDGQIETQYF.